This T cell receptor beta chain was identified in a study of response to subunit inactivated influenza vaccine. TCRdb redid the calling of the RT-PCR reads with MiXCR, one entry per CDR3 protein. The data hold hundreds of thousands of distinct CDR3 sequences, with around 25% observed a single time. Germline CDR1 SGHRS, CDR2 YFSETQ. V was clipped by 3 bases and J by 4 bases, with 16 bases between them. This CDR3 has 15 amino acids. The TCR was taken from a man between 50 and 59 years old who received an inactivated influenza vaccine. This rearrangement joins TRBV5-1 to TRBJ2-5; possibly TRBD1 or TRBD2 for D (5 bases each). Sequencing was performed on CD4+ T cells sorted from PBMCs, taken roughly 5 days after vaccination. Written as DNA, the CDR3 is TGCGCCAGCAGCTGGATTGGGACCGATGGAGAGACCCAGTACTTC. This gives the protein CASSWIGTDGETQYF. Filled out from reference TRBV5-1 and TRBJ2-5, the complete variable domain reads KAGVTQTPRYLIKTRGQQVTLSCSPISGHRSVSWYQQTPGQGLQFLFEYFSETQRNKGNFPGRFSGRQFSNSRSEMNVSTLELGDSALYLCASSWIGTDGETQYFGPGTRLLVL.